A single sample is the source of the 8 T cell receptor beta chains below, sequenced in a study of T-cell reconstitution after alpha-beta-depleted transplantation in children. The authors prepared the TCRbeta library with unique molecular identifiers. MiXCR was run by TCRdb on the PCR reads, yielding one entry per CDR3 protein. This sample has more than 400,000 distinct CDR3 sequences, with 9.5% to 12% found just once. Sequences were derived from PBMCs, mostly from graft donor cells, sampled 180 days after TCRalphabeta/CD19-depleted stem cell transplant. These receptors were taken from a female patient between 2 and 15 years old who had a stem cell transplant for aplastic anemia, so the T cells may come from the graft donor.

The CDR3 nucleotides are TGTGCCAGCAGCGACCGACTAGCGGGAGGGAGGAATGAGCAGTTCTTC. This codes for CASSDRLAGGRNEQFF. The chain combines TRBV9 with TRBJ2-1, with 14 bases identical to TRBD2. V dropped 3 bases and J dropped 7; count of bases not matched to a gene: 6. CDR3 length: 16 amino acids. Germline CDR1 SGDLS, CDR2 YYNGEE.

The chain joins TRBV7-9 to TRBJ1-4, with D perhaps matching TRBD1 (6 bases). CDR3 length: 14 amino acids. Trimming stripped 4 bases from V and 6 bases from J, with 12 bases between. Germline CDR1 and CDR2: SEHNR and FQNEAQ (reference sequence). This chain's CDR3 is CASSSTGWDEKLFF. CDR3 coding DNA: TGTGCCAGCAGCTCGACAGGTTGGGATGAAAAACTGTTTTTT.

This clonotype turned up a few times. The rearrangement uses TRBV20-1 and TRBJ2-1; 8 nucleotides match TRBD2. The germline gives CDR1 DFQATT, CDR2 SNEGSKA (reference sequence). The CDR3 consists of 16 residues. V shed 3 bases and J 6 bases; nucleotides not matched to a gene: 13. CDR3: CSASSSSGSVSNEQFF. CDR3 DNA: TGCAGTGCTAGTAGTTCAAGCGGGAGTGTGTCCAATGAGCAGTTCTTC.

The chain couples TRBV29-1 to TRBJ1-2; D is unclear. The CDR3 has 12 residues. Deletions cut 7 bases from V and 8 bases from J, with 17 bases between. Germline loops: CDR1 SQVTM, CDR2 ANQGSEA. The CDR3 protein is CSGLTNDRGYTF. The CDR3 DNA sequence: TGCAGCGGACTGACAAATGATAGAGGCTACACCTTC.

The chain employs TRBV28 and TRBJ2-7; no clear D gene. The germline CDR1 and CDR2 sequences are MDHEN and SYDVKM. Trimming took off 3 bases at V and 3 bases at J, with 18 bases between the two ends. The CDR3 length is 16 residues. The CDR3 nucleotides are TGTGCCAGCAGTTTGCCCATCGACGGGCGGAACTACGAGCAGTACTTC. Its translation: CASSLPIDGRNYEQYF.

This clonotype appeared a few times. The chain couples TRBV9 to TRBJ2-5; TRBD1 aligns across 7 bases. CDR1 is SGDLS, CDR2 YYNGEE, per germline. The junction had 8 bases not matched to a gene; V was cut back by 2 bases and J by 1 base. The CDR3 is 16 residues long. CDR3 in amino acids: CASSVQQGHFQETQYF. The CDR3 DNA follows: TGTGCCAGCAGCGTCCAACAGGGGCACTTCCAAGAGACCCAGTACTTC.

J is TRBJ2-7 and V is TRBV10-3; 7 bases line up with TRBD2. The CDR3 spans 15 residues. Looked up from germline, CDR1 is ENHRY and CDR2 is SYGVKD. V shed 3 bases, J shed 0 bases, and the junction held 5 bases outside the gene matches. CDR3 sequence: CAISDPRGGSYEQYV. In DNA, the CDR3 is TGTGCCATCAGTGACCCCCGCGGGGGCTCCTACGAGCAGTACGTC.

This clonotype was counted ten times or more. The chain has TRBV6-5 and TRBJ2-3, with TRBD2 matching over 10 bases. V shed 0 bases and J 2 bases; nucleotides not matched to a gene: 5. The germline V gene encodes CDR1 MNHEY and CDR2 SVGAGI. The CDR3 is 17 residues long. The CDR3 region is CASSYSPSGSLTDTQYF. For the CDR3, the DNA is TGTGCCAGCAGTTACTCTCCTAGCGGGAGCCTCACAGATACGCAGTATTTT.